The sequence of this T cell receptor beta chain was determined in a study of control samples from healthy donors and cancer patients. Sequenced by immunoSEQ multiplex PCR; TCRdb stores in-frame clones only, minus some. Of 95,000 to 110,000 clones in the sample, approximately 90% were seen once. This CDR3 region has 14 residues. Germline V gene lookup returns CDR1 MRHNA and CDR2 SNTAGT. Between the trimmed V and J ends, which lost 3 bases and 0 bases, there was a span of 8 bases. The receptor's source is a man in his 60s with lung cancer. The V gene is TRBV6-4, the J gene TRBJ1-2, with unresolved D. Input material: PBMCs. CDR3 residues: CASSERVSNYGYTF. The CDR3 DNA is TGTGCCAGCAGTGAGAGGGTCTCTAACTATGGCTACACCTTC.